The clone carrying this T cell receptor (beta chain) was recorded at least ten times. The CDR3 sequence is 19 residues long. V lost 6 bases and J lost 3; bases outside the gene matches: 19. CDR1 and CDR2 from the germline V gene are MNHEY and SMNVEV (reference sequence). The sample belongs to a study of regulatory T cells in long-lasting Graves disease. As to time point: newly diagnosed GD, antithyroid drugs for less than 3 months. PBMC RNA served as the TCR library source. Sequencing libraries for TCR beta were prepared with iRepertoire HTBI primers and Arm-PCR of CDR3 regions. A single record per CDR3 protein comes from TCRdb applying MiXCR to the multiplex PCR reads. The table shows 200,000 to 250,000 distinct CDR3 sequences, with 18% occurring only once.

Sample: peripheral blood mononuclear cells (PBMCs), taken at new diagnosis, from a patient treated with antithyroid drugs. This sequence was found in a female donor with Graves disease. The chain employs TRBV27 and TRBJ2-2; TRBD1 aligns across 7 bases. The DNA for the CDR3 is TGTGCCAGCAGGAAGGACAGGACAGGCTGGGTGGGTGACACCGGGGAGCTGTTTTTT. Protein sequence: CASRKDRTGWVGDTGELFF.